This T cell receptor beta chain was profiled in a study of cytomegalovirus exposure and HLA in healthy donors. Findings and limits, study-wide: TCR beta chains associated with HLA were, in a later analysis, more clonally expanded than equally common others. Most TCR sequences were seen very rarely across donors, but some public TCRs occurred in many. Later analysis suggested most CMV-associated TCR beta chains were HLA-restricted. Segments of the TCR beta V type were, in most cases, productive about 90% or about 30% of the time in an earlier analysis.

CDR1 and CDR2 from the germline V gene are SNHLY and FYNNEI. V lost 3 bases and J lost 3, with 11 bases in between. The CDR3 loop spans 15 amino acids. The PCR contained 60 Vbeta and 13 Jbeta primers. Generated by immunoSEQ multiplex PCR, the TCRdb table keeps only in-frame clones and is missing some. The sample is made up of about 170,000 clones, and the top ten hold less than 0.95% of it. Points on this clone: Antigen specificity is unknown.

The chain joins TRBV2 to TRBJ1-4; weak D call: TRBD1 (5 bases). The receptor comes from a woman aged 18-30 years in good health and CMV-seropositive. Sequencing used PBMCs. This CDR3 is CASSDVGTANEKLFF. The CDR3 coding sequence is TGTGCCAGCAGTGACGTGGGGACTGCTAATGAAAAACTGTTTTTT.